This T cell receptor (beta chain) was sequenced for a study of cytomegalovirus exposure and HLA in healthy donors (dated by TCRdb to about 2017). Looking at the study overall: An earlier analysis of 587 of the donors reported approximately 280 Gb of sequence data and around 120 million unique TCR beta sequences obtained from around 170 million T cells. A later analysis re-analyzed previously published TCR beta repertoires from 600 to 850 donors and added high-resolution HLA genotyping to study TCR occurrence patterns. To decide whether each TCR beta V gene segment behaved as functional or pseudogenic, an earlier analysis of some 600 of the donors relied on high-throughput TCR beta sequencing. An early release that covered fewer than 750 HLA-typed donors contained approximately 300 gigabases of sequencing data and around 80 million unique TCR sequences. Among some 410 genotyped donors of the cohort, an average of around 240,000 unique TCR beta nucleotide sequences were sequenced per donor, roughly a sixth of them non-productive. Because of strong linkage in the cohort, 4 to 6 DR-DQ haplotypes were treated as single units for association and clustering. Among the roughly 400 genotyped donors, around 81% belonged to the genetic ancestry cluster associated with self-reported Caucasian donors. In addition to the first cohort of approximately 670 subjects, a separate validation cohort of over 90 different subjects was used. A later genetic analysis took genome-wide SNP genotypes for about 55% of the 666 donors and used that subset as a discovery cohort. Rather than drawing on any new phenotypic data, the later analysis identified candidate immune exposures from TCR beta sequences and the way those sequences occurred across donors. HLA typing covered class I and class II loci at four-digit resolution. Typing coverage differed by locus: A, B, C, DRB1 and DQB1 were typed in roughly 629-630 donors, DQA1 in 522, DPA1 in 600 to 610, and DPB1 in 400 to 490. Every repertoire in the discovery cohort had been generated on one and the same sequencing platform. Using immunosequencing, the study profiled T cell repertoires from fewer than 850 subjects and related those repertoires to cytomegalovirus serostatus. The study aimed to test whether cataloging public T cell receptors could reveal signatures of past pathogen exposure. To predict cytomegalovirus infection status, the study combined high-throughput TCR immunosequencing, statistical association of individual TCRs with disease status, and machine learning. Donor age, sex, ethnicity and CMV serostatus were compiled together with the repertoire data.

Counted from cysteine to phenylalanine, this CDR3 has 14 amino acids. Of the read, only the CDR3 DNA is kept; its 42 bases are in frame from base 1. CDR1 and CDR2, per the germline V gene, are MDHEN and SYDVKM. V lost 5 bases and J lost 4 bases; the stretch between them is 12 bases long. As a fraction of the sample, this clone is medium-sized (0.01 to 0.1%). The antigen it binds to is not known. Base qualities are not provided; no much larger clone lies one nucleotide away. The method was the immunoSEQ multiplex PCR assay. The multiplex PCR relied on a mix of 60 forward primers for TCR Vbeta segments and 13 reverse primers for TCR Jbeta segments. A multiplex PCR assay on genomic DNA amplified the CDR3 region of rearranged TCR beta genes. The Illumina HiSeq System was used to sequence the amplified TCR beta libraries as 87-base-pair reads. From the authors' description of their analysis: Across the 700 or so repertoires, a later analysis counted 75 million to 90 million unique TCR beta chains, 9 million to 14 million of which were shared by at least two donors. Raw reads were error-corrected and collapsed into unique sequences by a nearest-neighbor algorithm in which closely related sequences were merged to remove PCR and sequencing errors. Alignment of CDR3 sequences to IMGT reference sequences was used to assign V, D and J gene segments. For a sequence to be retained, a match of at least six nucleotides was required to both a V gene segment and a J gene segment. A rearrangement was called productive if the CDR3 had no stop codons and remained in frame with V and J, and every other rearrangement was called non-productive. Following IMGT convention, CDR3 was defined as the stretch from the second conserved V-encoded cysteine to the conserved J-encoded phenylalanine. The earlier analysis of some 600 of the donors excluded sequences that lacked an unambiguous match to a single V gene segment. In an earlier analysis of approximately 560 of the donors, a V segment was called functional when productive rearrangements were above 56.7%, and segregating when the standard deviation between donors exceeded 5%. To diagnose cytomegalovirus status from the catalog of TCR beta chain sequences, a statistical classification framework was built. In a later analysis, TCR nucleotide sequences were compared against IMGT/GENE-DB human TR gene sequences so that V and J genes could be assigned. The TCRdist pipeline was used in a later analysis to assign CDR3 sequences and most-parsimonious VDJ recombination scenarios. In a later analysis, each TCR beta chain was defined by its CDR3 amino acid sequence together with its V-gene family, and reads lacking a unique V-gene family were excluded. A later analysis removed 450 to 600 highly shared, low-generation-probability nucleotide sequences to deal with suspected cross-contamination and a sequencing artifact. In a later analysis, a clonal expansion index for each public chain was calculated from normalized within-repertoire ranks of inferred template counts. A later analysis computed generation probabilities with a VDJ recombination model fitted to out-of-frame rearrangements, and checked the results against IGoR. A later analysis scored TCR-TCR, TCR-HLA and TCR-CMV co-occurrence with hypergeometric tests, applying a repertoire-size bias correction to TCR pairs. In a later analysis, false discovery rates were estimated by permuting HLA or CMV assignments 20 times. In a later analysis, co-occurring TCRs were grouped using DBSCAN, and TCRdist sequence similarity was added for clustering within HLA-allele-positive subsets. Repertoires with fewer than 30,000 or more than 120,000 public chains were left out of co-occurrence clustering, as were about five repertoires with anomalous nucleotide sharing. The table was pulled from immuneACCESS by TCRdb, which kept in-frame rearrangements only. Such tables lose some clones; where checked, under half of the loss comes from unresolved V genes, and the rest has no known cause. D and trimming were read from the DNA, whereas the V and J calls and clone size are those reported in that table. The sample contains some 87,000 clones, roughly 80% of them found a single time. Approximately 7% of the sample rests with the top ten.

Results the study describes overall, beyond this receptor: A cluster of highly shared sequence variants was judged likely to represent a technical artifact of the sequencing pipeline. Correlated functional status among segregating V segments might be attributable to linkage disequilibrium, but an unknown experimental factor could not be ruled out. Three of the identified cytomegalovirus-associated TCR beta chains were confirmed in vitro to be specific for cytomegalovirus antigens. The cohort was sequenced for TCR beta chains only, and without alpha or paired-chain data the features that could be detected were limited. Assigning TCR associations to individual alleles was difficult when HLA alleles, especially DR and DQ, strongly co-occurred. A later analysis found that HLA-associated TCR beta chains were more clonally expanded and had lower generation probabilities than equally common non-associated chains. In a later analysis, the rate of TCR association differed among HLA loci, with DRB1 alleles having the most associated TCRs and HLA-C alleles having the fewest. It was suggested by the authors that the approach could potentially be generalized to other disease states and immunological phenotypes. In a later genetic analysis, a missense DCLRE1C variant was associated with V-gene and J-gene trimming of TCR beta chains, and the association was replicated in an independent cohort. According to a later analysis, parvovirus B19, influenza, CMV and Epstein-Barr virus appeared linked to several top co-occurrence clusters. A further reported finding was that TCR beta sequences accurately predicted the HLA-A and HLA-B alleles for most subjects in the first cohort. Roughly uniform sequencing depth across donors was assumed in presence/absence analyses, although this assumption may not hold. Specific HLA alleles were associated with 15,000 to 20,000 TCR beta sequences at a false discovery rate of 0.05 in a later analysis. Because HLA typing was missing for some donors at each locus, association tests included only the typed subset. Compared with the approximately 670-donor mean, donors in an Asian-associated ancestry cluster had fewer N-insertions in productive TCRs, according to a later genetic analysis. Some IMGT-functional V segments, including TRBV6-2 and TRBV6-3, could not be distinguished by the 87-base-pair reads and were therefore excluded. The only immune exposure information available for the cohort was CMV serostatus. In both the original and validation cohorts, the classifier was reported to diagnose cytomegalovirus status with high specificity and sensitivity. Most TCR sequences were observed very rarely across donors, whereas some public TCRs were present in many individuals. In an earlier analysis of several hundred of the donors, most TCR beta V segments were observed in productive rearrangements about 87% or about 30% of the time, broadly matching IMGT annotations. The earlier analysis of about 600 of the donors excluded roughly 17 rarely observed V segments, including chromosome 9 orphons, because counts were too low. A total of 150 to 200 TCR beta chains were listed by the study as associated with cytomegalovirus. According to a later analysis, most CMV-associated TCR beta chains appeared to be HLA-restricted, and the HLA associations seemed to be driven largely by CMV exposure.

In total, 630 or so healthy bone marrow donors made up the cohort. Cohort members were all nominally healthy when sampled, although unrecorded immune exposures were likely present. The donor tested CMV seropositive and was one of the 289 seropositive cohort members. A peripheral blood sample was collected from each donor, and TCR beta sequencing was performed on peripheral blood mononuclear cells. The Qiagen DNeasy Blood Extraction Kit was used to extract genomic DNA from the blood cell samples. This TCR derives from a man aged 45 to 65 in good health and CMV-seropositive. What was sequenced was PBMCs. The V gene is TRBV28 and the J gene is TRBJ1-5; tentative D gene TRBD1, with 5 bases matching. The CDR3: CASSLGQKNQPQHF. The DNA reads TGTGCCAGCAGTCTGGGGCAGAAAAATCAGCCCCAGCATTTT.